This T cell receptor (beta chain) was retrieved from a study of cytomegalovirus exposure and HLA in healthy donors. Notes on the study in general: Another analysis was done later, and it associated approximately 18,000 TCR beta sequences with HLA alleles at 0.05 false discovery rate. Investigators reported more than 150 TCR beta chains as tied to cytomegalovirus.

Use of 60 Vbeta and 13 Jbeta primers characterized the PCR. TCRdb's table, derived via immunoSEQ multiplex PCR, lists solely in-frame clones and lacks some. The sample has about 160,000 clones; roughly 77% are singletons. From germline, CDR1 is MNHNS and CDR2 SASEGT. The length of the CDR3 is 13 residues. Trimming removed 6 bases at V and 1 base at J, with 9 bases between. For this clone: Its antigen is still unknown.

What was sequenced was PBMCs. This chain joins TRBV6-1 and TRBJ1-1; weak D call: TRBD1 (6 bases). The clonotype originates from a man younger than 35 in good health and CMV-seropositive. CDR3 sequence (DNA): TGTGCCAGCAGGGGGACACCGAACACTGAAGCTTTCTTT. It codes for CASRGTPNTEAFF.